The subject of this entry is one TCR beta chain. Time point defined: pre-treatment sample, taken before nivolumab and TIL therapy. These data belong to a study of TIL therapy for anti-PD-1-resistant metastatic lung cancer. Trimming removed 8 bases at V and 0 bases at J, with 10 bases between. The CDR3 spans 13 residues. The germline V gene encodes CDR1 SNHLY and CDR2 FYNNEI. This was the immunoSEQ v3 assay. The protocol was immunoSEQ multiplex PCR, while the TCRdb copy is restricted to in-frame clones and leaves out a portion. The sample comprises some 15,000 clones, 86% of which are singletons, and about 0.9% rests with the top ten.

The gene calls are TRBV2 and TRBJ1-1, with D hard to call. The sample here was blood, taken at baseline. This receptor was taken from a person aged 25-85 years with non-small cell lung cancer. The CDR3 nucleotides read TGTGCCAGCTACCGGGCGGTGAACACTGAAGCTTTCTTT. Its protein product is CASYRAVNTEAFF.